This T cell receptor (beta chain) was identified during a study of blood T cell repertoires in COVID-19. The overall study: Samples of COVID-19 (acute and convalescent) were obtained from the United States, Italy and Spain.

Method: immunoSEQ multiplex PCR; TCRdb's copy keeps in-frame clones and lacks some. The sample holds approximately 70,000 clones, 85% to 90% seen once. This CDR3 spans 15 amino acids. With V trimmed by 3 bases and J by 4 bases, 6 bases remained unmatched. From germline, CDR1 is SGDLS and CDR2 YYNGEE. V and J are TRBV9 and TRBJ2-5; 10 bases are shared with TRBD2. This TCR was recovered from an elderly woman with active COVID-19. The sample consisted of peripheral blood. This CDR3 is CASSAGGTSVETQYF. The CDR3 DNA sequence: TGTGCCAGCAGCGCGGGAGGGACTAGCGTAGAGACCCAGTACTTC.